This TCR beta chain was profiled in a study of cytomegalovirus exposure and HLA in healthy donors. Study conclusions and caveats: Analyzed later, most CMV-associated TCR beta chains appeared HLA-restricted. Later analysis suggested links between common viral pathogens and several top significant clusters. The study designated about 160 TCR beta chains cytomegalovirus-associated.

Concerning this clone itself: Its specificity is not known.

The PCR used 60 Vbeta and 13 Jbeta primers. Assay used: immunoSEQ multiplex PCR; TCRdb lists only in-frame clones, some missing. The sample carries 85,000 to 110,000 clones, around 67% recorded once. With 5 bases removed from V and 5 bases from J, the gap between germline ends came to 12 bases. CDR3 length: 14 amino acids. In germline, CDR1 is MDHEN, CDR2 SYDVKM. The sequenced sample was PBMCs. This chain joins TRBV28 and TRBJ1-4; no clear D. The source of this sequence is a woman in her forties or fifties in good health and CMV-seronegative. CDR3 amino acids: CASSARRKNEKLFF. The CDR3 region has the DNA TGTGCCAGCAGTGCGAGGAGGAAGAATGAAAAACTGTTTTTT.